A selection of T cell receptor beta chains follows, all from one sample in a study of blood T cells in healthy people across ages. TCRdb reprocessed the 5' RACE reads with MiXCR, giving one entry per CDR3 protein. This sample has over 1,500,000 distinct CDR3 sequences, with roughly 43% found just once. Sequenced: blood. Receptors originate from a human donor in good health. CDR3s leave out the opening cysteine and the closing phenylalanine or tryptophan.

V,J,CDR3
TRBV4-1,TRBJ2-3,ASSQVITVGGSSTDTQY
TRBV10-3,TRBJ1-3,AISEGGFLSSGNTIY
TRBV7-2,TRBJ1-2,ASSHGLDDYGYT
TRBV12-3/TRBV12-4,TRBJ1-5,ASSFVPQPQH
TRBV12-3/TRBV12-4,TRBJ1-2,ASSISGGYGYT
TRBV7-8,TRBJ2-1,ASSVGLAGASSYNEQF
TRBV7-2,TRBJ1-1,ASSPRGGHTEAF
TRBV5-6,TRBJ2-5,ASSLGLAGPQETQY
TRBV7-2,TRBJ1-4,ASSPRQTGEKLF
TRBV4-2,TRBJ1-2,ASSQGPGRYGYT
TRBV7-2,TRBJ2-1,ASSSRSGGAYNEQF
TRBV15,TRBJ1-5,ATRPGYSNQSQH
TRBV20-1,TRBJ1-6,SARAGQVPGNSPLH
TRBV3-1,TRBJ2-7,ASSHHPASGNSYEQY
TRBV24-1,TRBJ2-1,ATSDPLLEQF
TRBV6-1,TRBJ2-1,ASSEEWGNEQF
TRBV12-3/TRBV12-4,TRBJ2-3,ASSYLTDTQY
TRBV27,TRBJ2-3,ASSFKVPADTQY
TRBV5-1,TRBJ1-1,ASSLGRGKAF
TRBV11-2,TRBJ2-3,ASSATRGTDTQY
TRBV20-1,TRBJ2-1,SAVYNEQF
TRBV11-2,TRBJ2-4,ASSPSPVWAKNIQY
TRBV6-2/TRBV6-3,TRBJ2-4,ASSPRTGTSGGRNIQY
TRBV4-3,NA,ASSQERSGQGVFYEQY
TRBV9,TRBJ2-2,ASSVSGVSTGELF
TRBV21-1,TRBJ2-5,ASSTRPSETQY
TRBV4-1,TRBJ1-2,ASSQALSGYLYGYT
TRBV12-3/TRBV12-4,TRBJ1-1,ASSPRTEMNTEAF
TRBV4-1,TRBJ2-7,ASSQGTSGVGSSYEQY
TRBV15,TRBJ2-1,ATSSDGTGVEQF
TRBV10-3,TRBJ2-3,AISGLAGNTDTQY
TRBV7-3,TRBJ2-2,ASSLFSGTGELF
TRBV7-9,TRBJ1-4,ASSLVLRPDEKLF
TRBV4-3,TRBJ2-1,ASSHGTGDNGQF
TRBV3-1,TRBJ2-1,ASSPPDRGFYNEQF
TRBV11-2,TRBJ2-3,ASSLEMDLGTDTQY
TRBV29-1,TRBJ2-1,SVPLEDTPYNEQF
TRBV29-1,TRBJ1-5,PPRFVGFNQPQH
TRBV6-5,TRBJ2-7,ASSYSRTGGLSSYEQY
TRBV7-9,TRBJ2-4,ASSTERQATRELAKNIQY
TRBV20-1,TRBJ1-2,SAIPPSTDRYGYT
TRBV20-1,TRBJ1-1,SARPKRVRENTEAF
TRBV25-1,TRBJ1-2,ASSEFYVTGLYNYGYT
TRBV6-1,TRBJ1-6,ASSEVGPYNSPLH
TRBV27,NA,ASRGVGGTGEQY
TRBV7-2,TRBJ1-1,ASSLALRQTYEAF
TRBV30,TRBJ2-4,AARTGGNIQY
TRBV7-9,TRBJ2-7,ASSLELEAYEQY
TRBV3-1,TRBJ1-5,ASSPAGGSDQPQH
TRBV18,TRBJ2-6,ASSPPVSGANVLT
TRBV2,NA,ASITQTSGGAKTQY
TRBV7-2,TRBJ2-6,ASSLTSGGTGANVLT
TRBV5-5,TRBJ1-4,ASSLPGALATNEKLF
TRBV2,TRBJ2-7,ASSFGAGWYEQY